These 28 T cell receptor beta chains came from one sample sequenced in a study of OX40 agonist ivuxolimab in advanced cancers. Sequencing used immunoSEQ multiplex PCR; TCRdb keeps in-frame clones, though not all of them. The table shows 8,000 to 10,000 clones, with about nine tenths occurring only once. Source: CD4+ or CD8+ T cells sorted from blood, taken in a trial of the OX40 agonist ivuxolimab. The receptors shown here come from an adult with an advanced solid tumor such as melanoma, head and neck, liver or kidney cancer.

This chain joins TRBV19 and TRBJ1-1; possibly TRBD1 for D (5 bases). The CDR3 is 14 residues long. V was trimmed by 6 bases and J by 1 base, leaving 12 bases between them. CDR1 and CDR2 (germline): LNHDA, SQIVND (reference sequence). CDR3 DNA sequence: TGTGCCAGTAGCCCCGGGACCGCGAACACTGAAGCTTTCTTT. It specifies CASSPGTANTEAFF.

The CDR3 region is CASSPQEGWETQYF. CDR3 bases: TGTGCCAGCAGTCCCCAGGAGGGGTGGGAGACCCAGTACTTC. The chain combines TRBV27 with TRBJ2-5; D may be TRBD2 (6 bases). The CDR3 loop spans 14 amino acids. The germline V gene has CDR1 MNHEY and CDR2 SMNVEV (reference sequence). Between the trimmed V and J ends, which lost 5 bases and 5 bases, there was a span of 15 bases.

J is TRBJ2-1 and V is TRBV6-5; 10 positions match TRBD1. The V and J ends lost 3 bases and 9 bases, in that order; junction bases with no gene match: 11. Germline loops: CDR1 MNHEY, CDR2 SVGAGI. This CDR3 region has 16 residues. This chain's CDR3 is CASSYNSGTGVFEQFF. In DNA, the CDR3 is TGTGCCAGCAGTTATAACAGCGGGACAGGGGTATTTGAGCAGTTCTTC.

The chain combines TRBV9 with TRBJ1-6; 7 positions agree with TRBD1. This CDR3 is 12 amino acids long. Per germline, CDR1 SGDLS and CDR2 YYNGEE. V trimming: 3 bases; J trimming: 10 bases; junction bases outside the gene matches: 1. The CDR3 region is CASSEGGSPLHF. DNA of the CDR3: TGTGCCAGCAGCGAAGGGGGCTCACCCCTCCACTTT.

This chain connects TRBV4-1 to TRBJ2-7; TRBD2 matches 10 bases. Germline CDR1 MGHRA, CDR2 YSYEKL. With 0 bases clipped from V and 3 bases from J, the junction kept 17 bases outside the gene matches. The CDR3 is 20 amino acids. CDR3: CASSQEALDPYTSGVYEQYF. The CDR3 coding sequence is TGCGCCAGCAGCCAAGAAGCCCTAGATCCCTATACTAGCGGGGTCTACGAGCAGTACTTC.

The CDR3 sequence: CARKPGHRSSYEQYF. Written as DNA, the CDR3 is TGTGCCAGGAAACCGGGACACCGAAGCTCCTACGAGCAGTACTTC. The chain is built from TRBV28 and TRBJ2-7; possible D gene TRBD1, 6 bases. Germline V gene sequence: CDR1 MDHEN, CDR2 SYDVKM. The CDR3 is 15 amino acids. Trimming removed 9 bases from V and 0 bases from J, with 18 bases in between.

The V gene is TRBV18, the J gene TRBJ2-7, with D tentatively TRBD1 (6 bases). Germline V lookup: CDR1 KGHSH, CDR2 LQKENI. CDR3 length equals 15 residues. V lost 2 bases, J lost 1 base, and 12 bases lay in between. The CDR3 region has the DNA TGTGCCAGCTCACCAGGATTACAGGGTTCCTACGAGCAGTACTTC. This sequence encodes CASSPGLQGSYEQYF.

The rearrangement links TRBV11-2 to TRBJ1-1; D call uncertain. The germline V gene encodes CDR1 SGHAT and CDR2 FQNNGV. Deletions cut 5 bases from V and 6 bases from J, with 10 bases between. The CDR3 extends over 12 amino acids. The CDR3 DNA reads TGTGCCAGCAGCCCCCTATTCCCTGAAGCTTTCTTT. As protein: CASSPLFPEAFF.

This clone was counted a few times. The CDR3 spells CASSLTSAAYEQYF. The CDR3 region has the DNA TGTGCCAGCAGCTTAACTAGCGCCGCCTACGAGCAGTACTTC. The chain uses TRBV11-2 and TRBJ2-7; 7 bases line up with TRBD2. The CDR3 extends over 14 amino acids. Germline lookup yields CDR1 SGHAT and CDR2 FQNNGV. Trimming cost V 2 bases and J 2 bases; bases outside gene matches: 3.

The V call is TRBV6-6, the J call TRBJ1-4, with no clear D. The germline V and J ends were trimmed by 0 bases and 7 bases, with 3 bases remaining between them. The CDR3 spans 12 residues. The germline V gene has CDR1 MNHNY and CDR2 SVGAGI (reference sequence). In DNA form, the CDR3 reads TGTGCCAGCAGTTACTCCGGTGAAAAACTGTTTTTT. Protein: CASSYSGEKLFF.

The V and J genes are TRBV9 and TRBJ2-7, with 9 nucleotides matching TRBD2. V was clipped by 4 bases and J by 6 bases; unmatched bases: 14. The CDR3 has 16 residues. CDR1 is SGDLS and CDR2 is YYNGEE in the germline V gene. The CDR3 protein is CASSTLRSGGTGEQYF. The DNA for the CDR3 is TGTGCCAGCAGCACTCTAAGGAGCGGGGGGACCGGCGAGCAGTACTTC.

The rearrangement uses TRBV9 and TRBJ2-2; D remains unclear. This CDR3 spans 17 amino acids. CDR1 is SGDLS, CDR2 YYNGEE, per germline. With 1 base removed from V and 0 bases from J, the gap between germline ends came to 13 bases. The CDR3 DNA sequence: TGTGCCAGCAGCGTAAATCAGATCTTCGCGAACACCGGGGAGCTGTTTTTT. Its protein product is CASSVNQIFANTGELFF. Combining the CDR3 with reference TRBV9 and TRBJ2-2 gives the whole variable domain DSGVTQTPKHLITATGQRVTLRCSPRSGDLSVYWYQQSLDQGLQFLIQYYNGEERAKGNILERFSAQQFPDLHSELNLSSLELGDSALYFCASSVNQIFANTGELFFGEGSRLTVL.

This chain uses TRBV18 with TRBJ2-5; no firm D call. CDR3 length: 12 amino acids. Germline CDR1 reads KGHSH; CDR2 reads LQKENI. V lost 5 bases, J lost 2 bases, and 6 bases lay in between. CDR3 in DNA: TGTGCCAGCTCAGCACAGCAAGAGACCCAGTACTTC. Translated: CASSAQQETQYF.

The V and J genes are TRBV7-9 and TRBJ2-1; 9 nucleotides match TRBD2. V gave up 1 base and J gave up 16 bases; unmatched junction bases: 17. Germline assignment: CDR1 SEHNR and CDR2 FQNEAQ (reference sequence). The CDR3 is 16 residues long. DNA of the CDR3: TGTGCCAGCAGCTTAGTTCCGGGACTAGCCCCAATCCCCGAATTCTTC. It specifies CASSLVPGLAPIPEFF. Variable domain in full (rest from reference TRBV7-9 and TRBJ2-1): DTGVSQNPRHKITKRGQNVTFRCDPISEHNRLYWYRQTLGQGPEFLTYFQNEAQLEKSRLLSDRFSAERPKGSFSTLEIQRTEQGDSAMYLCASSLVPGLAPIPEFFGPGTRLTVL.

This clone was counted a single time. V and J are TRBV11-2 and TRBJ2-1, with 11 positions matching TRBD2. V dropped 2 bases and J dropped 0; count of bases not matched to a gene: 6. Germline values: CDR1 SGHAT, CDR2 FQNNGV. This CDR3 has 18 residues. CDR3 in amino acids: CASSLTSGGTSSYNEQFF. CDR3 in DNA: TGTGCCAGCAGCTTAACTAGCGGGGGAACCAGCTCCTACAATGAGCAGTTCTTC.

J is TRBJ1-2 and V is TRBV7-9; D uncertain. The CDR3 contains 12 residues. The V end was cut by 1 base, the J end by 4 bases, with 4 bases between. The germline V gene encodes CDR1 SEHNR and CDR2 FQNEAQ (reference sequence). The CDR3 region is CASSLDTYGYTF. The CDR3, as DNA: TGTGCCAGCAGCTTAGACACCTATGGCTACACCTTC.

The genes are TRBV27 and TRBJ2-7; no reliable D call. The V gene lost 3 bases and the J gene lost 1 base, with 7 bases spanning the gap. CDR1 is MNHEY and CDR2 is SMNVEV in the germline V gene (reference sequence). There are 13 residues in the CDR3. The CDR3 spells CASSFYGSYEQYF. DNA of the CDR3: TGTGCCAGCAGTTTTTACGGATCCTACGAGCAGTACTTC.

This chain links TRBV7-9 with TRBJ1-2; 9 positions agree with TRBD1. Germline-derived CDR1 and CDR2 are SEHNR and FQNEAQ (reference sequence). Trimming at V came to 4 bases and at J to 3 bases, leaving 0 bases not matched to a gene. This CDR3 is 13 amino acids long. The CDR3 DNA reads as TGTGCCAGCAGCTGGACAGGGGACTATGGCTACACCTTC. It is translated as CASSWTGDYGYTF.

With respect to this clone: At one end the junction does not follow the germline gene, possibly because of a read error. The rearrangement joins TRBV14 to TRBJ2-1; no firm D call. This CDR3 has 11 residues. Germline loops: CDR1 SGHDN, CDR2 FVKESK. CDR3 DNA sequence: TGTGCCAGCACCCAAGGTAATGAGCAGTTCTTC. Translated: CASTQGNEQFF. The full variable domain, with the rest looked up from reference TRBV14 and TRBJ2-1, is EAGVTQFPSHSVIEKGQTVTLRCDPISGHDNLYWYRRVMGKEIKFLLHFVKESKQDESGMPNNRFLAERTGGTYSTLKVQPAELEDSGVYFCASTQGNEQFFGPGTRLTVL.

The chain couples TRBV7-9 to TRBJ1-1; TRBD1 aligns across 11 bases. V lost 5 bases and J lost 7; bases outside the gene matches: 6. CDR3 size: 14 residues. Germline V gene lookup returns CDR1 SEHNR and CDR2 FQNEAQ (reference sequence). CDR3 sequence (DNA): TGTGCCAGCAGCATGGGACAGGGGGATGGTGAAGCTTTCTTT. This codes for CASSMGQGDGEAFF.

This clone was recorded only once. This sequence joins TRBV4-1 and TRBJ2-3; 9 bases map to TRBD1. This CDR3 has 20 residues. J was trimmed by 4 bases and V by 3 bases; bases with no gene match: 20. CDR1 is MGHRA and CDR2 is YSYEKL in the germline V gene. CDR3 DNA sequence: TGCGCCAGCAGCCACCCCACCTTGTCTACACCGGGACAGGGCCCAGATACGCAGTATTTT. Encoded protein: CASSHPTLSTPGQGPDTQYF.

The V and J genes are TRBV9 and TRBJ2-1; possibly TRBD1 for D (5 bases). CDR1 is SGDLS, CDR2 YYNGEE, per germline. The CDR3 spans 14 residues. V was shortened by 0 bases and J by 5 bases, with 9 bases between the two germline ends. CDR3 protein: CASSVGRGNNEQFF. The CDR3 coding sequence is TGTGCCAGCAGCGTAGGTAGGGGAAACAATGAGCAGTTCTTC.

The chain couples TRBV11-2 to TRBJ2-3; a weak D match, TRBD2 (6 bases). V was clipped by 2 bases and J by 5 bases, with 14 bases between them. The CDR3 covers 15 residues. Germline V gene lookup returns CDR1 SGHAT and CDR2 FQNNGV. The CDR3 DNA follows: TGTGCCAGCAGCTTAAAAGCGGGCTCGATAGATACGCAGTATTTT. Translation: CASSLKAGSIDTQYF.

This chain connects TRBV5-6 to TRBJ1-1; D is uncertain. V dropped 0 bases and J dropped 6 bases, with 12 bases sitting between them. Looked up from germline, CDR1 is SGHDT and CDR2 is YYEEEE. The length of the CDR3 is 14 residues. The DNA of the CDR3 is TGTGCCAGCAGCTTGGGTGTGGGCAAGGCTGAAGCTTTCTTT. Protein sequence: CASSLGVGKAEAFF. The complete variable domain, with remaining parts taken from reference TRBV5-6 and TRBJ1-1, reads DAGVTQSPTHLIKTRGQQVTLRCSPKSGHDTVSWYQQALGQGPQFIFQYYEEEERQRGNFPDRFSGHQFPNYSSELNVNALLLGDSALYLCASSLGVGKAEAFFGQGTRLTVV.

This clone was detected only once. The chain carries TRBV9 and TRBJ2-5; 10 positions agree with TRBD2. V was pared by 6 bases and J by 4 bases, with 6 bases of the junction left unmatched. The CDR3 length is 14 residues. Germline lookup yields CDR1 SGDLS and CDR2 YYNGEE. The CDR3 region is CASILERGGETQYF. CDR3 coding DNA: TGTGCCAGCATCCTCGAGCGGGGGGGAGAGACCCAGTACTTC.

The gene calls are TRBV7-9 and TRBJ2-7, with 8 positions matching TRBD1. The CDR3 has 13 residues. Germline V gene sequence: CDR1 SEHNR, CDR2 FQNEAQ (reference sequence). J gave up 7 bases and V 4 bases, and 6 bases lay outside the gene matches. This CDR3 is CASSSRTGWEQYF. CDR3 coding DNA: TGTGCCAGCAGCTCACGGACAGGGTGGGAGCAGTACTTC.

This chain links TRBV9 with TRBJ2-2, with 7 bases matching TRBD1. V dropped 3 bases and J dropped 0; count of bases not matched to a gene: 5. CDR3 size: 16 residues. The germline V gene encodes CDR1 SGDLS and CDR2 YYNGEE. The chain's CDR3 is CASSGKQGTNTGELFF. CDR3 coding DNA: TGTGCCAGCAGCGGGAAACAGGGGACGAACACCGGGGAGCTGTTTTTT.

The rearrangement joins TRBV14 to TRBJ2-2; TRBD1 might be the D (6 bases). The CDR3 is made up of 13 amino acids. V was shortened by 3 bases and J by 6 bases, with 8 bases between the two germline ends. Germline V gene data show CDR1 as SGHDN and CDR2 as FVKESK. The CDR3 spells CASSQGAAGELFF. The CDR3 nucleotides read TGTGCCAGCAGCCAGGGGGCGGCCGGGGAGCTGTTTTTT.